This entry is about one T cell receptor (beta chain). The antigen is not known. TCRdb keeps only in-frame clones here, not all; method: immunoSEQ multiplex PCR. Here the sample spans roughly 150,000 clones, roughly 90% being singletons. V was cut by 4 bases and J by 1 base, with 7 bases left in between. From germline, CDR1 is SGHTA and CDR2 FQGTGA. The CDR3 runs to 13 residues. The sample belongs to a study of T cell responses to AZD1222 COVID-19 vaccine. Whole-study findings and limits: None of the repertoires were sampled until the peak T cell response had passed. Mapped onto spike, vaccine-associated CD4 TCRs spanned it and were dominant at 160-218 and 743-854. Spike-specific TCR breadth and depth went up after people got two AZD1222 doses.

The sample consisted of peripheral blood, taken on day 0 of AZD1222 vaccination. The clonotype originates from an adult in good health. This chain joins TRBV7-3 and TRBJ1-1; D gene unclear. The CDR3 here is CASSSSRNTEAFF. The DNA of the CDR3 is TGTGCCAGCAGCTCCTCGAGGAACACTGAAGCTTTCTTT.